This T cell receptor (beta chain) was documented in a study of glioma-infiltrating T cells (dated by TCRdb to the mid-2010s). In the study overall: The study sequenced TCR alpha- and beta-chain repertoires from glioma tissue, from non-neoplastic brain tissue and from matched peripheral blood mononuclear cells. Each tissue-infiltrating repertoire was compared with the same patient's peripheral blood repertoire to measure divergence between tissue and blood T-cell populations. Three low-grade glioma patients, fewer than 10 primary glioblastoma patients and three non-glioma patients contributing non-neoplastic brain tissue were included in the paired cohort. Results and caveats for the whole study, not just this receptor: Only a very small number of CDR3 sequences turned up in both tissue and blood, a result put down to high CDR3 diversity combined with limited sampling. Group comparisons were based on small numbers of patients: three non-neoplastic, three low-grade glioma and about eight glioblastoma patients. VJ-independent divergence between tissue and blood was found to be below expectation in non-neoplastic patients but above expectation in all gliomas, particularly low-grade gliomas.

This clonotype has just a few counts. The clone's antigen remains unknown. Base qualities are not provided; no much larger clone lies one nucleotide away. TCR alpha and beta CDR3 regions were amplified with the iRepertoire nested amplicon-rescue multiplex PCR (arm-PCR) platform from RNA. For one-step reverse transcription and amplification, roughly 90-450 ng of tissue mRNA or PBMC total RNA was used as input. Following bead purification, Illumina adapters were added by a secondary multiplex PCR, and libraries between 200 and 400 bp were gel-purified. The libraries contained internal 6-nucleotide barcodes that were used for demultiplexing. Sequencing of the libraries was done on an Illumina MiSeq using 2x220 or 2x250 nucleotide paired-end reads. The source study handled its data this way. Paired reads were merged using FLASH 1.2.11 and aligned with BWA-MEM to the GRCh37 human genome, and TRA and TRB reads were then extracted. An IMGT-derived reference of cassette sequences and CDR3 motifs, with pseudogenes included, was used for V and J assignment. Reads were translated in three frames, and productive CDR3s were defined as those with a C...FGXG motif and no stop codons. A clonotype was defined as a unique combination of a V-J cassette pair and a CDR3 amino acid sequence. Filtering of reads was based on Hamming distance, with the threshold set by the sequence error rate of each sample in mapped regions. TCRdb trimmed the raw reads at Q25, called clones with MiXCR and kept productive beta chains. A single entry per CDR3 protein holds the most common genes and DNA from its merged rows. These V and J calls derive from TCRdb rather than the authors' analysis. The table for this sample lists around 130,000 distinct CDR3 sequences; around 23% of them were counted only once. The biggest ten clones account for roughly 29% of the sample.

This receptor was taken from a human donor with low-grade glioma or glioblastoma, undergoing nonglioma brain surgery, or in good health (not recorded which). The sequenced sample was glioma tissue, nonneoplastic brain tissue, or PBMCs (not recorded which).

CDR3 sequence: CASTKEWGNTGELFF. The nucleotides are TGTGCCAGCACCAAGGAGTGGGGAAATACCGGGGAGCTGTTTTTT. The rearranged chain carries TRBV7-8 and TRBJ2-2, with no reliable assignment of the D segment. V loses 7 bases, J loses 5 bases, and the germline ends lie 17 bases apart. The CDR3 has 15 amino acids, counting the end cysteine and phenylalanine. This entry keeps only the CDR3 DNA: 45 bases, framed from base 1. CDR1 and CDR2, looked up from the germline V gene, are SGHVS and FQNEAQ.